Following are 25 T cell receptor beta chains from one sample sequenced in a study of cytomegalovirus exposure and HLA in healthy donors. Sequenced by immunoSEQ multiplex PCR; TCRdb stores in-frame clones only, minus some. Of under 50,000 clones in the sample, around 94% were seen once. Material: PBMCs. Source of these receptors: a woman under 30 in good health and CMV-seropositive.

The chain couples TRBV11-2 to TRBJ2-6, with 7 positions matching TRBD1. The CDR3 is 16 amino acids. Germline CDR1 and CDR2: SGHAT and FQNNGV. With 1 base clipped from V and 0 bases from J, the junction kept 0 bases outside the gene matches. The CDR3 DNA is TGTGCCAGCAGCTTAGCAGGGGGCTCTGGGGCCAACGTCCTGACTTTC. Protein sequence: CASSLAGGSGANVLTF.

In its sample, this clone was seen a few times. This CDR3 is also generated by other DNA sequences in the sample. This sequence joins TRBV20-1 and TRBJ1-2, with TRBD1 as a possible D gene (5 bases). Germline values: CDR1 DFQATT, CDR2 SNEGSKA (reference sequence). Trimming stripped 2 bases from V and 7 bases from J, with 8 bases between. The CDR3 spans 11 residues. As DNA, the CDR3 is TGCAGTGCTAGACAGGGTTTTGGCTACACCTTC. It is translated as CSARQGFGYTF.

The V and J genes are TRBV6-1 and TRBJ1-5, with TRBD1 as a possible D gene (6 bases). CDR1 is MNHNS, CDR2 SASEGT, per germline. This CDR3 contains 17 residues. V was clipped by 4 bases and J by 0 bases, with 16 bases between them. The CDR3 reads CASSGRRQAYSNQPQHF. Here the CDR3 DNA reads TGTGCCAGCAGTGGGAGACGACAGGCTTATAGCAATCAGCCCCAGCATTTT.

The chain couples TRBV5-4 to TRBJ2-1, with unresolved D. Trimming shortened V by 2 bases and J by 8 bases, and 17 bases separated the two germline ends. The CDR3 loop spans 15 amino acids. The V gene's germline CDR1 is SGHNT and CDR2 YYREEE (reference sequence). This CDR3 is CASSFPLRHNDEQFF. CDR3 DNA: TGTGCCAGCAGCTTTCCCCTTAGACACAATGATGAGCAGTTCTTC.

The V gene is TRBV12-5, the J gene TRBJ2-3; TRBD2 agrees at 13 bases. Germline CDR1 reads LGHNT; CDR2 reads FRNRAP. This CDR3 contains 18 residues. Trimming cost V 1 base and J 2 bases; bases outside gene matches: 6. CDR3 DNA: TGTGCTAGTGGTTTGGCCCTGGGACTAGCGGGGTTCACAGATACGCAGTATTTT. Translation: CASGLALGLAGFTDTQYF.

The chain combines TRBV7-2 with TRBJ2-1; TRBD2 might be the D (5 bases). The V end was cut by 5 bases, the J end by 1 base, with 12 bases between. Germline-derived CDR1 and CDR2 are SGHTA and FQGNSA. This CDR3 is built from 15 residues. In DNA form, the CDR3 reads TGTGCCAGCAGCGCTGACTACCCGTCCTACAATGAGCAGTTCTTC. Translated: CASSADYPSYNEQFF.

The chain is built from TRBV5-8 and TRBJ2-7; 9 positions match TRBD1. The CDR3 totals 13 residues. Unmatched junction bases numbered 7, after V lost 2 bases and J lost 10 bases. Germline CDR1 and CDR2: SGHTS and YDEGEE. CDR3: CASSFGTGLEQYF. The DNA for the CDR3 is TGTGCCAGCAGCTTTGGGACAGGGTTAGAACAGTACTTC.

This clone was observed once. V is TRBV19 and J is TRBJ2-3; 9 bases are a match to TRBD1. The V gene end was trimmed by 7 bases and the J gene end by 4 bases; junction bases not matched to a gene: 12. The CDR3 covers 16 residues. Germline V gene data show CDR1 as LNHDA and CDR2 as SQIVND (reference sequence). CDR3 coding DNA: TGTGCCAGTACGAACAGGGGGCCCGGTGTGTCAGATACGCAGTATTTT. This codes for CASTNRGPGVSDTQYF.

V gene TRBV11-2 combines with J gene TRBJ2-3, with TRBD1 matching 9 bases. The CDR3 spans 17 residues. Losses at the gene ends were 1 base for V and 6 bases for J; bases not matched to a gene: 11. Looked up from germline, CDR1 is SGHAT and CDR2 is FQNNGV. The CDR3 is CASSLGGTGTSVDTQYF. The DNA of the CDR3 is TGTGCCAGCAGCTTAGGTGGGACAGGGACCTCTGTTGATACGCAGTATTTT.

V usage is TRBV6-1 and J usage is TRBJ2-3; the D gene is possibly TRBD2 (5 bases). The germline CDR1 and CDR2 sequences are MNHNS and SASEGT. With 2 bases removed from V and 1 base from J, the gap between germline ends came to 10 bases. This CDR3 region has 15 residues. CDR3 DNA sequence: TGTGCCAGCAGTGAATCTATTAGCGGCACAGATACGCAGTATTTT. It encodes CASSESISGTDTQYF.

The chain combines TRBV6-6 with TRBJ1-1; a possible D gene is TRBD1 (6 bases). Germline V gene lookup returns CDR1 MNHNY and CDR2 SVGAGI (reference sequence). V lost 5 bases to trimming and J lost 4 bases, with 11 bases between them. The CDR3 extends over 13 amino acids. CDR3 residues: CASSKTGSTEAFF. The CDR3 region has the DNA TGTGCCAGCAGTAAAACAGGGTCCACTGAAGCTTTCTTT.

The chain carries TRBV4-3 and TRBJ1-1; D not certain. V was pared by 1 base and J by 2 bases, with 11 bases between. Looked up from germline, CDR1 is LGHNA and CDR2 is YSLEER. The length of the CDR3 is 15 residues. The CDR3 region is CASSQVRQVNTEAFF. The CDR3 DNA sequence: TGCGCCAGCAGCCAAGTCCGCCAGGTAAACACTGAAGCTTTCTTT.

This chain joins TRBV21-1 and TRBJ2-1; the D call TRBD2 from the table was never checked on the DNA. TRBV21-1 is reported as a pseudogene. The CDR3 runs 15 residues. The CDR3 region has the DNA TGTGCCAGCAGTCGTACTAGCGGGACCTACAATGAGCAGTTCTTC. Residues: CASSRTSGTYNEQFF.

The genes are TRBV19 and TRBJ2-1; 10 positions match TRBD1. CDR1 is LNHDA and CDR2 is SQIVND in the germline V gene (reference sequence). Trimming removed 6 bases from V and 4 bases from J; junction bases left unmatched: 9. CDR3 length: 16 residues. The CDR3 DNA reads TGTGCCAGTAGCGCTAGGGACAGGGGATATTACAATGAGCAGTTCTTC. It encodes CASSARDRGYYNEQFF.

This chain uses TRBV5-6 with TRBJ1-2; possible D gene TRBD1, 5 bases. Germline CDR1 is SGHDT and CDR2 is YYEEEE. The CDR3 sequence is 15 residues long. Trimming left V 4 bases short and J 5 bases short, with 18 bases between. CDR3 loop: CASSDRGTAGYGYTF. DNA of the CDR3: TGTGCCAGCAGCGATCGTGGGACGGCGGGATATGGCTACACCTTC.

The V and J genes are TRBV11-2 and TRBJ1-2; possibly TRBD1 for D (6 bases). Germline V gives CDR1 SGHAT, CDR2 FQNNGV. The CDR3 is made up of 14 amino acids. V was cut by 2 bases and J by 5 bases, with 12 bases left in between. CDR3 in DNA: TGTGCCAGCAGCTTAATAGGACAGCTATATGGCTACACCTTC. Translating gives CASSLIGQLYGYTF.

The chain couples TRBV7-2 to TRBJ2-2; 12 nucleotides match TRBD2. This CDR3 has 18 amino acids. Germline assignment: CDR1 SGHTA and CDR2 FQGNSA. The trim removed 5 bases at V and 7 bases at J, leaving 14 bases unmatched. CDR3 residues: CASSIPLAGGPHGGELFF. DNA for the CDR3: TGTGCCAGCAGCATCCCGCTAGCGGGAGGGCCACATGGCGGGGAGCTGTTTTTT. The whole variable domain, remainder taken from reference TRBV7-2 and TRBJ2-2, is GAGVSQSPSNKVTEKGKDVELRCDPISGHTALYWYRQSLGQGLEFLIYFQGNSAPDKSGLPSDRFSAERTGGSVSTLTIQRTQQEDSAVYLCASSIPLAGGPHGGELFFGEGSRLTVL.

The CDR3 region has the DNA TGTGCCAGCAGAGAGGGACACGACAGCTCGTATGGCTACACCTTC. Translated, it gives CASREGHDSSYGYTF. The rearrangement uses TRBV6-1 and TRBJ1-2; tentative D call: TRBD1 (6 bases). The CDR3 sequence is 15 residues long. CDR1 and CDR2 (germline): MNHNS, SASEGT. The germline V and J ends were trimmed by 6 bases and 5 bases, with 19 bases remaining between them.

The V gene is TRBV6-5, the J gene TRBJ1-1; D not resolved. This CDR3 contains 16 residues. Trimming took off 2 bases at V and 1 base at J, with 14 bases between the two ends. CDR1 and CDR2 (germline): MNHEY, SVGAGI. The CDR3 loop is CASSYRSVRENTEAFF. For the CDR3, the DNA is TGTGCCAGCAGTTACCGCAGCGTCCGAGAGAACACTGAAGCTTTCTTT.

CDR3 residues: CASSLPRGLSSYEQYF. CDR3 sequence (DNA): TGTGCCAGCAGCCTTCCAAGGGGCTTAAGCTCCTACGAGCAGTACTTC. The chain carries TRBV5-8 and TRBJ2-7, with D possibly matching TRBD1 (5 bases). The CDR3 covers 16 residues. The germline V and J ends were trimmed by 4 bases and 0 bases, with 17 bases remaining between them. Per the germline V gene, CDR1 is SGHTS and CDR2 is YDEGEE.

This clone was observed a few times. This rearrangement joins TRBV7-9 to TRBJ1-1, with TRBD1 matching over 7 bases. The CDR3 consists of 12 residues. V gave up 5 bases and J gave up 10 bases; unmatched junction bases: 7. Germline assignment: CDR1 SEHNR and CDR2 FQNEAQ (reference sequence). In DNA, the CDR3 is TGTGCCAGCAGCCCGGGGCGACAGGGAGCTTTCTTT. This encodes CASSPGRQGAFF.

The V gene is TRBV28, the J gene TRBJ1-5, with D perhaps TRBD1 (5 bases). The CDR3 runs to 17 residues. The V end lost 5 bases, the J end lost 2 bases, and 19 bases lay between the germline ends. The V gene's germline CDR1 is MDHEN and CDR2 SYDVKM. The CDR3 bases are TGTGCCAGCAGTATCGTAAGCGACAGACATGGCAATCAGCCCCAGCATTTT. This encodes CASSIVSDRHGNQPQHF.

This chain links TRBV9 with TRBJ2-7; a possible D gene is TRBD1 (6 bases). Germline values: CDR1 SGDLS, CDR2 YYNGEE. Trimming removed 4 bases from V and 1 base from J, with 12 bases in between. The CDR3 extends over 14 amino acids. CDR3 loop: CASSYRDTSYEQYF. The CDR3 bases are TGTGCCAGCAGCTACCGGGACACTTCCTACGAGCAGTACTTC.

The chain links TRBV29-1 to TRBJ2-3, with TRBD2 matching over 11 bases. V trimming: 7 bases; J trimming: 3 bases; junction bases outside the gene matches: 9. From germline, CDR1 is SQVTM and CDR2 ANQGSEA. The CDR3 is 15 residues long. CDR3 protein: CSALKLAGATDTQYF. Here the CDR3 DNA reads TGCAGCGCCCTAAAACTAGCGGGAGCTACAGATACGCAGTATTTT.

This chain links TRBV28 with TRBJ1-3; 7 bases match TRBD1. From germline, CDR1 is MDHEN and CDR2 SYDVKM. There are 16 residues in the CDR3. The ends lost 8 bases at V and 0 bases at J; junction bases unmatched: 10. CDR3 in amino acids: CASRTGDLSSGNTIYF. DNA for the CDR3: TGTGCCAGCCGAACAGGGGACCTAAGCTCTGGAAACACCATATATTTT.